This T cell receptor beta chain was retrieved from a study of a mutant IDH1 vaccine in newly diagnosed glioma. Study outcomes and limitations: Immune responses arising from the vaccine appeared in 80% to 95% of patients.

This CDR3 is 14 amino acids long. V gave up 2 bases and J gave up 0 bases, with 8 bases separating them. Per germline, CDR1 GTSNPN and CDR2 SVGIG (reference sequence). Details on this clone: Its antigen is as yet unknown.

Method: immunoSEQ multiplex PCR; TCRdb's copy keeps in-frame clones and lacks some. This table has fewer than 95,000 clones, approximately 78% appearing once. The time point: week 47, end of study. What each vaccine dose contained was 300 ug of mutant IDH1 20-mer peptide, accompanied by topical imiquimod. This chain connects TRBV30 to TRBJ1-3; unclear D gene. Sequenced material: PBMCs, taken from a glioma patient whose treatment included an IDH1 peptide vaccine. This receptor was obtained from a man in his forties with glioma. The CDR3: CAWSSRTSGNTIYF. In DNA form, the CDR3 reads TGTGCCTGGAGTTCTCGGACCTCTGGAAACACCATATATTTT.